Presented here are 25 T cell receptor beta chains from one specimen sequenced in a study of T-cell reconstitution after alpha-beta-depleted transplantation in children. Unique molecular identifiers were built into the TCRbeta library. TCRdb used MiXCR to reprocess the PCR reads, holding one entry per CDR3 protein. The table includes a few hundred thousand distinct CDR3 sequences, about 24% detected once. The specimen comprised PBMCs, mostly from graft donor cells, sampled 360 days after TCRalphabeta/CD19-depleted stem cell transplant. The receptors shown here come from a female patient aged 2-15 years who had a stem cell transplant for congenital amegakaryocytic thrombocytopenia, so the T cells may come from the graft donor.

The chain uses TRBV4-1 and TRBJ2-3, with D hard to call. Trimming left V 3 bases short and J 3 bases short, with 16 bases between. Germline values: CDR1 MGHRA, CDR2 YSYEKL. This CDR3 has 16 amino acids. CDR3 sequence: CASSQGMRLLTDTQYF. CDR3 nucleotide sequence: TGCGCCAGCAGCCAGGGCATGCGACTCTTAACAGATACGCAGTATTTT.

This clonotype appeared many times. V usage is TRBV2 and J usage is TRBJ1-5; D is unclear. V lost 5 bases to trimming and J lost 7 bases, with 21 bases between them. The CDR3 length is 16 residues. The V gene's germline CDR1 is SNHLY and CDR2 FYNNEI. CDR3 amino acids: CASSKEPTAYEQPQHF. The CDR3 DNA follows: TGTGCCAGCAGTAAAGAGCCCACAGCGTATGAGCAGCCCCAGCATTTT.

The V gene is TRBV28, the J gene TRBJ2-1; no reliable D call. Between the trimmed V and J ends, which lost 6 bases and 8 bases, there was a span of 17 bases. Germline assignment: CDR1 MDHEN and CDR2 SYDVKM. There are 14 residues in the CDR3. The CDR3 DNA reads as TGTGCCAGCAGCCTCCCCGTTATGGCGGATGAGCAGTTCTTC. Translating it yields CASSLPVMADEQFF.

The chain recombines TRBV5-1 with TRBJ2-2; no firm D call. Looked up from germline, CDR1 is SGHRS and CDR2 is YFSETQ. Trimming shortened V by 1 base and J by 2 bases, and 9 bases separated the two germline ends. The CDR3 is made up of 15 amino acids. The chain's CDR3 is CASSLFRSNTGELFF. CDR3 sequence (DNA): TGCGCCAGCAGCTTGTTCAGAAGCAACACCGGGGAGCTGTTTTTT.

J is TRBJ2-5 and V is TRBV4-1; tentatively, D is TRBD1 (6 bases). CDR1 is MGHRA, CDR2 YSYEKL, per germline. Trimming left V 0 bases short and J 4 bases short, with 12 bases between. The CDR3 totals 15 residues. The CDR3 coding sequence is TGCGCCAGCAGCCAAGATTTAAGGGGGACAGAGACCCAGTACTTC. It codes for CASSQDLRGTETQYF.

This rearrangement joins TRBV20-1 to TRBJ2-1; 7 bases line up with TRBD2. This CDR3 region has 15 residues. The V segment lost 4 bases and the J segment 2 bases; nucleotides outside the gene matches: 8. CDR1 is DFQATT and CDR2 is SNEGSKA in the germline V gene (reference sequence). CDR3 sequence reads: CSANDWGGTYNEQFF. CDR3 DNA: TGCAGTGCTAATGATTGGGGAGGGACCTACAATGAGCAGTTCTTC.

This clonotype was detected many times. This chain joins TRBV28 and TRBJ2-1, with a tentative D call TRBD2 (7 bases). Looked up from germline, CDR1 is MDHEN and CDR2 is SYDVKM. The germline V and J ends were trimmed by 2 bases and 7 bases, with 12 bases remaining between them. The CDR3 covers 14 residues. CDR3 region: CASSLGGAGNEQFF. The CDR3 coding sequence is TGTGCCAGCAGTTTAGGGGGGGCGGGTAATGAGCAGTTCTTC.

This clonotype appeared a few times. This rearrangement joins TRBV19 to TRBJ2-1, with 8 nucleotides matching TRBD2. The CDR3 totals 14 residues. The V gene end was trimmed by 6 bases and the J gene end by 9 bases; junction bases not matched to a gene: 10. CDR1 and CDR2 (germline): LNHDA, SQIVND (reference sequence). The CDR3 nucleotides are TGTGCCAGTAGCCGTCAGACTAGCGTTGGTGAGCAGTTCTTC. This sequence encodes CASSRQTSVGEQFF.

In DNA form, the CDR3 reads TGCGCCAGCAGCTTACAAGCCGGGACAGTCCCTTACAATGAGCAGTTCTTC. Translating it yields CASSLQAGTVPYNEQFF. The chain has TRBV5-1 and TRBJ2-1; TRBD1 matches 7 bases. The CDR3 contains 17 residues. From germline, CDR1 is SGHRS and CDR2 YFSETQ. V lost 2 bases, J lost 4 bases, and 12 bases stayed unmatched.

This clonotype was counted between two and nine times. CDR3 DNA: TGCAGTGCCCGGCCAGGGACCCAATTTAATTCACCCCTCCACTTT. It specifies CSARPGTQFNSPLHF. This rearrangement joins TRBV20-1 to TRBJ1-6; D may be TRBD1 (5 bases). The CDR3 totals 15 residues. Germline assignment: CDR1 DFQATT and CDR2 SNEGSKA (reference sequence). V was clipped by 6 bases and J by 6 bases, with 18 bases between them.

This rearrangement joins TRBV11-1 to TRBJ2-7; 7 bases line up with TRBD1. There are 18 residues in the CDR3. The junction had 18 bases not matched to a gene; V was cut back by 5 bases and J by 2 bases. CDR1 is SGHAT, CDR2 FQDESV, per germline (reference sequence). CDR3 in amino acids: CASSAIGTALQPTYEQYF. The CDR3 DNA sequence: TGTGCCAGCAGCGCAATCGGGACAGCACTCCAACCTACCTACGAGCAGTACTTC.

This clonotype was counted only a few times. The CDR3 nucleotides read TGCGCCAGCAGCTTGATTGGCAAAACTTCCTACGAGCAGTACTTC. This translates into CASSLIGKTSYEQYF. The chain recombines TRBV5-1 with TRBJ2-7; no reliable D call. The ends were cut back, 1 base at V and 1 base at J, with 12 bases in the middle. Germline-derived CDR1 and CDR2 are SGHRS and YFSETQ. This CDR3 has 15 residues.

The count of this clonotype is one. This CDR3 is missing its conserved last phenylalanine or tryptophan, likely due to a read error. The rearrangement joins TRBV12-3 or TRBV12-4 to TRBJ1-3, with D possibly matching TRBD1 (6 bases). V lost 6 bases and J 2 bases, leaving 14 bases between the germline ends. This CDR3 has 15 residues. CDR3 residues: CASRRQATPGNTIYC. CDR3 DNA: TGTGCCAGCAGAAGACAGGCGACCCCTGGAAACACCATATATTGT.

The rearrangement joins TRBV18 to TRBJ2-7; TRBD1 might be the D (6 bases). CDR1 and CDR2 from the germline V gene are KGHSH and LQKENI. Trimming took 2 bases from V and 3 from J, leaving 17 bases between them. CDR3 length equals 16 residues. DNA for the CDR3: TGTGCCAGCTCACCATTTACAGGGCAGACTAACTACGAGCAGTACTTC. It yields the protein CASSPFTGQTNYEQYF.

Here the CDR3 reads CASSLGRSGLAEQFF. The CDR3 nucleotides are TGTGCCAGCAGCTTAGGTCGGTCGGGTCTGGCTGAGCAGTTCTTC. J is TRBJ2-1 and V is TRBV11-3; no firm D call. The germline V gene encodes CDR1 SGHNT and CDR2 YENEEA. Trimming removed 1 base from V and 9 bases from J, with 16 bases in between. CDR3 length: 15 amino acids. Looking up the rest from reference TRBV11-3 and TRBJ2-1 gives the full variable domain: EAGVVQSPRYKIIEKKQPVAFWCNPISGHNTLYWYLQNLGQGPELLIRYENEEAVDDSQLPKDRFSAERLKGVDSTLKIQPAELGDSAVYLCASSLGRSGLAEQFFGPGTRLTVL.

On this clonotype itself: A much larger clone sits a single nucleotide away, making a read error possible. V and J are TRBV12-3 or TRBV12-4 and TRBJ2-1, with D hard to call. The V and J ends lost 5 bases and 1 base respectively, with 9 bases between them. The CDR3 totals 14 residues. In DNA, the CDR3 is TGTGCCAGCAGTCCCGACGTGTCCTACAATGAGCAGTTCTTC. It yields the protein CASSPDVSYNEQFF.

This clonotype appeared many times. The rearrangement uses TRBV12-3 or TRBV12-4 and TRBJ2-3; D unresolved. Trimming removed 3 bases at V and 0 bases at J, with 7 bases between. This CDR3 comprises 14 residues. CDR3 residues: CASSFAGSTDTQYF. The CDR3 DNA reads TGTGCCAGCAGTTTCGCCGGCAGCACAGATACGCAGTATTTT.

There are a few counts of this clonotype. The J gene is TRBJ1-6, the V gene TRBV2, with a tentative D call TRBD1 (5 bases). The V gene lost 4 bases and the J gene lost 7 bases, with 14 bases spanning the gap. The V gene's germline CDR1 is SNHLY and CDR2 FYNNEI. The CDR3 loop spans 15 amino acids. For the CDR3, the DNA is TGTGCCAGCAGTGTAGTCGGGGACTTAAATTCACCCCTCCACTTT. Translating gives CASSVVGDLNSPLHF.

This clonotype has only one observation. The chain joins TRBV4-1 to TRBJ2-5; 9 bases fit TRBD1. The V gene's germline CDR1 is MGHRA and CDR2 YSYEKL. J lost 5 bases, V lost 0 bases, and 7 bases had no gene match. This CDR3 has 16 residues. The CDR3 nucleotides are TGCGCCAGCAGCCAAGATCGGGGGACAGGGCGCGAGACCCAGTACTTC. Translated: CASSQDRGTGRETQYF.

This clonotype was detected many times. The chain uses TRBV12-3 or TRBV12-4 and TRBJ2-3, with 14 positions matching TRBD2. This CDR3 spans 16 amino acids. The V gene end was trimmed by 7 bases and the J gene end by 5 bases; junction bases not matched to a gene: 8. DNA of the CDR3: TGTGCCAGCACCCTGGGACTAGCGGGAGTTCTAGATACGCAGTATTTT. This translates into CASTLGLAGVLDTQYF.

CDR3 sequence: CASSFRGSGIYEQYF. The CDR3 DNA is TGTGCCAGCAGTTTTAGGGGCTCAGGGATCTACGAGCAGTACTTC. J is TRBJ2-7 and V is TRBV12-3 or TRBV12-4; D might be TRBD1 (5 bases). The CDR3 consists of 15 residues. V lost 3 bases and J 3 bases, leaving 15 bases between the germline ends.

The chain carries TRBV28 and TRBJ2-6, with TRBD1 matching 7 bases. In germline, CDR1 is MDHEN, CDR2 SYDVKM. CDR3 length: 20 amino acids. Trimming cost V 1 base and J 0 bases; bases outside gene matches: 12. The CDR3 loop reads CASSLFIGQAAVSGANVLTF. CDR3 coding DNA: TGTGCCAGCAGTTTATTCATTGGACAGGCCGCGGTCTCTGGGGCCAACGTCCTGACTTTC.

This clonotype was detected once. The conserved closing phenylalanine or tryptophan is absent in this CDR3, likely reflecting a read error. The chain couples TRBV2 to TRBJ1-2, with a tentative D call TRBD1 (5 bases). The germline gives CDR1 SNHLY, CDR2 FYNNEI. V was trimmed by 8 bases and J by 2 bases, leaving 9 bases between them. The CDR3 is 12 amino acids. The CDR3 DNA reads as TGTGCCAGCGACAGCTCCAACTATGGCTACACCTGC. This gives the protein CASDSSNYGYTC.

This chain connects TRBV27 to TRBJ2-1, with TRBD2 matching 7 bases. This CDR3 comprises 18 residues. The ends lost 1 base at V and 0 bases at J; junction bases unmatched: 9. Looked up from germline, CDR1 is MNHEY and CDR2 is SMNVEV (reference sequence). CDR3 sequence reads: CASSLYWGRDYSYNEQFF. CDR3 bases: TGTGCCAGCAGTTTATATTGGGGACGGGACTACTCCTACAATGAGCAGTTCTTC.

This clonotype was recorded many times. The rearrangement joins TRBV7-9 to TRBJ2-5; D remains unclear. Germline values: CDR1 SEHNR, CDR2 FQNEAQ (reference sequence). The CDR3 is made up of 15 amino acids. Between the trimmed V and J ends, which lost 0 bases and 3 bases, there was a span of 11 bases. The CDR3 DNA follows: TGTGCCAGCAGCTTAGCCCCTGGAATTGAAGAGACCCAGTACTTC. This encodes CASSLAPGIEETQYF.